There are a few counts of the clone carrying this T cell receptor (beta chain). TCRdb reanalysed the RT-PCR reads using MiXCR and keeps one entry per CDR3 protein. In the table there are more than 600,000 distinct CDR3 sequences, about 14% of which are singletons. CDR1 is LGHNA and CDR2 is YSLEER in the germline V gene. V was pared by 3 bases and J by 2 bases, with 13 bases between. CDR3 size: 15 residues. The genes are TRBV4-3 and TRBJ1-2, with D maybe TRBD1 (6 bases). This receptor was taken from a female donor in good health, serving as a healthy control. What was sequenced was memory CD4+ T cells from blood. As DNA, the CDR3 is TGCGCCAGCAGCCAGAGTGCGGGACAAAACTATGGCTACACCTTC. It is translated as CASSQSAGQNYGYTF.